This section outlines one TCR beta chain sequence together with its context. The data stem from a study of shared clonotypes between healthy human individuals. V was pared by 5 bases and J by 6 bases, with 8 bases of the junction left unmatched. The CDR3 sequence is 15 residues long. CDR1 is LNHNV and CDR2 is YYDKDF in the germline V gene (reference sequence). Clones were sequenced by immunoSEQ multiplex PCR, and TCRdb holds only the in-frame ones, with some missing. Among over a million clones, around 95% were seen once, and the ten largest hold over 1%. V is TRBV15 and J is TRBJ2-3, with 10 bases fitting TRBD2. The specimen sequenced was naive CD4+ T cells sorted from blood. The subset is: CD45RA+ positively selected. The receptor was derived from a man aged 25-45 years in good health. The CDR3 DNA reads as TGTGCCACCAGCCTTATAGCGGGAGGATCCGATACGCAGTATTTT. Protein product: CATSLIAGGSDTQYF. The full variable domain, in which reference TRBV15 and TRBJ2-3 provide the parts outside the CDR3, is DAMVIQNPRYQVTQFGKPVTLSCSQTLNHNVMYWYQQKSSQAPKLLFHYYDKDFNNEADTPDNFQSRRPNTSFCFLDIRSPGLGDTAMYLCATSLIAGGSDTQYFGPGTRLTVL.